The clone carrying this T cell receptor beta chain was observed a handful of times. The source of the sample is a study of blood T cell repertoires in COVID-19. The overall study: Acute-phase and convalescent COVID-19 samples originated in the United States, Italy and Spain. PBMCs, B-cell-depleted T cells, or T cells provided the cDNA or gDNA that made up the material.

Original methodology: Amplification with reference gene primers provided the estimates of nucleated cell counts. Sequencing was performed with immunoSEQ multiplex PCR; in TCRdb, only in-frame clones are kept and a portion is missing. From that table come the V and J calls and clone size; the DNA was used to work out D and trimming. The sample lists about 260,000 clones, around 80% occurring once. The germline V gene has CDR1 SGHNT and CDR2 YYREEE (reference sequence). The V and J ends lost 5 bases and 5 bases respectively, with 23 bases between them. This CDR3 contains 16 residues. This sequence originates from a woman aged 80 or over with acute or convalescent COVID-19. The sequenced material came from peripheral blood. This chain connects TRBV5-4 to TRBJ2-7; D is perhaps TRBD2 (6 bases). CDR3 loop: CASSGEVGPLVDEQYF. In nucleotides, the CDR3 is TGTGCCAGCAGTGGGGAGGTTGGTCCCCTGGTAGACGAGCAGTACTTC. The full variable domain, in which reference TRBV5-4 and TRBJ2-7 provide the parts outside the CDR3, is ETGVTQSPTHLIKTRGQQVTLRCSSQSGHNTVSWYQQALGQGPQFIFQYYREEENGRGNFPPRFSGLQFPNYSSELNVNALELDDSALYLCASSGEVGPLVDEQYFGPGTRLTVT.